These 21 T cell receptor beta chains were sequenced from one sample in a study of somatic mutations in cytotoxic T cells in rheumatoid arthritis. Here immunoSEQ multiplex PCR was the method, and the copy in TCRdb shows in-frame clones only, minus some. Seen here are 8,000 to 9,500 clones, roughly 80% observed once, and the top ten hold about 34%. The sample was CD8+ T cells sorted from blood. Every receptor here comes from a woman in her fifties or sixties in good health.

V usage is TRBV5-1 and J usage is TRBJ2-5; 7 positions agree with TRBD1. The J call is in doubt because the DNA end fits TRBJ2-7 better. The CDR3 loop spans 15 amino acids. Germline loops: CDR1 SGHRS, CDR2 YFSETQ. CDR3 loop: CASSPYDRDSYEQYF. The CDR3 DNA sequence: TGCGCCAGCAGCCCCTACGACAGGGACTCCTACGAGCAGTACTTC.

The chain has TRBV9 and TRBJ2-5, with 10 bases fitting TRBD2. The CDR3 sequence is 18 residues long. The junction had 17 bases not matched to a gene; V was cut back by 4 bases and J by 5 bases. Germline V gives CDR1 SGDLS, CDR2 YYNGEE. DNA of the CDR3: TGTGCCAGCAGCTCGCCCCCTCCGAGCGGGGGGGCCGCGGAGACCCAGTACTTC. It specifies CASSSPPPSGGAAETQYF.

The CDR3 reads CASSYRDTSYEQYF. As DNA, the CDR3 is TGTGCCAGCAGCTACCGGGACACATCCTACGAGCAGTACTTC. The chain joins TRBV7-6 to TRBJ2-7; possibly TRBD1 for D (6 bases). CDR1 SGHVS and CDR2 FNYEAQ come from the germline V gene. This CDR3 has 14 residues. With 4 bases removed from V and 1 base from J, the gap between germline ends came to 11 bases. Full variable domain (outside the CDR3, taken from reference TRBV7-6 and TRBJ2-7): GAGVSQSPRYKVTKRGQDVALRCDPISGHVSLYWYRQALGQGPEFLTYFNYEAQQDKSGLPNDRFSAERPEGSISTLTIQRTEQRDSAMYRCASSYRDTSYEQYFGPGTRLTVT.

The chain uses TRBV11-2 and TRBJ2-7; the D gene is possibly TRBD1 (6 bases). This CDR3 spans 14 amino acids. Germline V lookup: CDR1 SGHAT, CDR2 FQNNGV. Between the trimmed V and J ends, which lost 1 base and 6 bases, there was a span of 13 bases. For the CDR3, the DNA is TGTGCCAGCAGCTTAGGGGGACAAATTCCCGAGCAGTACTTC. It translates to CASSLGGQIPEQYF. Drawing the rest from reference TRBV11-2 and TRBJ2-7, the complete variable domain is EAGVAQSPRYKIIEKRQSVAFWCNPISGHATLYWYQQILGQGPKLLIQFQNNGVVDDSQLPKDRFSAERLKGVDSTLKIQPAKLEDSAVYLCASSLGGQIPEQYFGPGTRLTVT.

V is TRBV27 and J is TRBJ1-4, with D possibly matching TRBD1 (6 bases). Germline CDR1 is MNHEY and CDR2 is SMNVEV (reference sequence). The length of the CDR3 is 14 residues. V was cut by 6 bases and J by 0 bases, with 8 bases left in between. The CDR3 DNA sequence: TGTGCCAGCAGCCACAGGGCAACTAATGAAAAACTGTTTTTT. It codes for CASSHRATNEKLFF. Together with reference TRBV27 and TRBJ1-4, the CDR3 gives the full variable domain: EAQVTQNPRYLITVTGKKLTVTCSQNMNHEYMSWYRQDPGLGLRQIYYSMNVEVTDKGDVPEGYKVSRKEKRNFPLILESPSPNQTSLYFCASSHRATNEKLFFGSGTQLSVL.

The CDR3 region is CASSLSSGNTIYF. For the CDR3, the DNA is TGTGCCAGCAGTTTATCCTCTGGAAACACCATATATTTT. The chain carries TRBV6-5 and TRBJ1-3; D is undetermined. The CDR3 is 13 amino acids. In germline, CDR1 is MNHEY, CDR2 SVGAGI. The ends were cut back, 4 bases at V and 0 bases at J, with 4 bases in the middle.

This clone is labeled as medium-sized (0.01 to 0.1%). The V and J genes are TRBV28 and TRBJ2-3; 8 nucleotides agree with TRBD2. The CDR3 totals 16 residues. V lost 3 bases, J lost 2 bases, and 7 bases stayed unmatched. Germline CDR1 and CDR2: MDHEN and SYDVKM. CDR3: CASSFERGIHTDTQYF. In DNA, the CDR3 is TGTGCCAGCAGTTTCGAGCGGGGGATACACACAGATACGCAGTATTTT.

This clone was observed a handful of times. The chain employs TRBV28 and TRBJ2-3, with TRBD2 matching over 16 bases. CDR3 length equals 15 residues. Germline V lookup: CDR1 MDHEN, CDR2 SYDVKM. The V and J ends lost 6 bases and 6 bases, in that order; junction bases with no gene match: 3. CDR3 in DNA: TGTGCCAGCAGGTTGGGACTAGCGGGGGGGGATACGCAGTATTTT. Translating gives CASRLGLAGGDTQYF.

This clone was seen only once. This chain links TRBV2 with TRBJ1-1, with D unresolved. CDR1 is SNHLY and CDR2 is FYNNEI in the germline V gene. Trimming cost V 4 bases and J 3 bases, with 6 bases left between them. This CDR3 region has 12 residues. The CDR3 loop reads CASSVSHTEAFF. CDR3 in DNA: TGTGCCAGCAGTGTAAGCCACACTGAAGCTTTCTTT.

The chain recombines TRBV15 with TRBJ2-5, with 9 bases fitting TRBD1. V was clipped by 9 bases and J by 5 bases; unmatched bases: 10. Germline CDR1 and CDR2: LNHNV and YYDKDF (reference sequence). The CDR3 contains 14 residues. CDR3 nucleotides: TGTGCCACGGGTCCCGGGACAGGGACGGAGACCCAGTACTTC. Translating gives CATGPGTGTETQYF.

The chain combines TRBV27 with TRBJ2-7; a weak D match, TRBD1 (7 bases). CDR1 and CDR2 (germline): MNHEY, SMNVEV (reference sequence). The CDR3 extends over 17 amino acids. Trimming shortened V by 1 base and J by 2 bases, and 18 bases separated the two germline ends. CDR3: CASSLLGGRGGTYEQYF. The CDR3 bases are TGTGCCAGCAGTTTATTAGGGGGCAGAGGGGGGACCTACGAGCAGTACTTC.

This clone turned up a few times. The chain recombines TRBV11-3 with TRBJ2-5, with 7 bases identical to TRBD2. The CDR3 totals 16 residues. Unmatched junction bases numbered 11, after V lost 5 bases and J lost 2 bases. Germline-derived CDR1 and CDR2 are SGHNT and YENEEA. The CDR3 reads CASSPLIGLEQETQYF. As DNA, the CDR3 is TGTGCCAGCAGCCCTTTGATTGGACTAGAACAAGAGACCCAGTACTTC.

Sample share makes this clone medium-sized. The chain links TRBV27 to TRBJ2-3; D not resolved. Germline V gene sequence: CDR1 MNHEY, CDR2 SMNVEV (reference sequence). The CDR3 contains 16 residues. V shed 3 bases and J shed 1 base, with 14 bases lying between them. The CDR3 reads CASSFRGSLGTDTQYF. The CDR3 DNA sequence: TGTGCCAGCAGTTTCCGAGGTTCATTAGGCACAGATACGCAGTATTTT.

This chain uses TRBV18 with TRBJ2-7; no definite D call. This CDR3 contains 15 residues. Germline CDR1 reads KGHSH; CDR2 reads LQKENI. The V and J ends lost 2 bases and 5 bases respectively, with 16 bases between them. CDR3 in amino acids: CASSPTELSSHEQYF. As DNA, the CDR3 is TGTGCCAGCTCACCAACGGAGCTATCAAGTCACGAGCAGTACTTC.

The J gene is TRBJ1-5, the V gene TRBV11-2; D remains unclear. The germline CDR1 and CDR2 sequences are SGHAT and FQNNGV. The CDR3 is 20 amino acids. V dropped 0 bases and J dropped 2 bases, with 23 bases sitting between them. CDR3 DNA: TGTGCCAGCAGCTTAGATATGGGCGAGGGTATCGCAATAGGCAATCAGCCCCAGCATTTT. Translating gives CASSLDMGEGIAIGNQPQHF.

This clone turned up a few times. This chain connects TRBV6-6 to TRBJ2-3; the D gene is possibly TRBD1 (5 bases). The CDR3 runs to 15 residues. Germline CDR1 MNHNY, CDR2 SVGAGI (reference sequence). Trimming shortened V by 4 bases and J by 0 bases, and 11 bases separated the two germline ends. DNA for the CDR3: TGTGCCAGCAGTTTAGTAGGGGCCAGCACAGATACGCAGTATTTT. Translated, it gives CASSLVGASTDTQYF.

In this sample, this clone turned up a few times. The chain couples TRBV5-8 to TRBJ2-7; D may be TRBD1 (6 bases). CDR3 length equals 14 residues. The germline V gene has CDR1 SGHTS and CDR2 YDEGEE. The V end was cut by 1 base, the J end by 6 bases, with 14 bases between. The CDR3 loop reads CASSLTGPRAEQYF. CDR3 nucleotides: TGTGCCAGCAGCTTGACAGGGCCGCGCGCCGAGCAGTACTTC.

The chain has TRBV7-8 and TRBJ2-1; D is uncertain. The CDR3 runs 13 residues. Trimming left V 4 bases short and J 2 bases short, with 6 bases between. Looked up from germline, CDR1 is SGHVS and CDR2 is FQNEAQ. Here the CDR3 reads CASSSPTYNEQFF. Here the CDR3 DNA reads TGTGCCAGCAGCTCTCCTACCTACAATGAGCAGTTCTTC.

The chain carries TRBV2 and TRBJ1-1; 7 bases are a match to TRBD1. This CDR3 is 15 amino acids long. V was clipped by 4 bases and J by 1 base; unmatched bases: 6. The germline CDR1 and CDR2 sequences are SNHLY and FYNNEI. The CDR3 reads CASSAPRTGNTEAFF. CDR3 coding DNA: TGTGCCAGCAGTGCACCCAGGACAGGGAACACTGAAGCTTTCTTT.

The chain couples TRBV7-3 to TRBJ1-1; 8 positions agree with TRBD1. Trimming at V came to 5 bases and at J to 4 bases, leaving 3 bases not matched to a gene. Germline values: CDR1 SGHTA, CDR2 FQGTGA. The CDR3 spans 13 residues. CDR3 coding DNA: TGTGCCAGCAGCGCACAGGGGGGCACTGAAGCTTTCTTT. This sequence encodes CASSAQGGTEAFF.

This clone was counted a few times. CDR3 sequence reads: CASSKIPLLAGANVLTF. The CDR3 nucleotides are TGTGCCAGCAGTAAAATTCCCTTACTCGCTGGGGCCAACGTCCTGACTTTC. The chain links TRBV7-3 to TRBJ2-6; D unresolved. This CDR3 has 17 residues. V was cut by 6 bases and J by 2 bases, with 17 bases left in between. CDR1 is SGHTA, CDR2 FQGTGA, per germline.